This TCR beta chain was identified in a study of blood T cell repertoires in COVID-19. Study details: Samples came from the United States, Italy and Spain, spanning acute and convalescent COVID-19. PBMCs, B-cell-depleted T cells, or T cells provided the cDNA or gDNA that made up the material.

The V segment lost 5 bases and the J segment 8 bases; nucleotides outside the gene matches: 7. CDR3 length equals 14 residues. Germline V gives CDR1 LNHDA, CDR2 SQIVND (reference sequence). Original processing notes: Amplification of reference gene primers was used by the study to estimate nucleated cell counts. Generated by immunoSEQ multiplex PCR, the TCRdb table keeps only in-frame clones and is missing some. Clonal size and the V and J genes are those of that table, whereas D and trimming came from the DNA. This sample has around 190,000 clones, with about 90% found just once. Material for sequencing was peripheral blood. The clonotype originates from a man aged 18 to 30 with active or convalescent COVID-19. The chain recombines TRBV19 with TRBJ1-4; 8 nucleotides match TRBD1. CDR3 nucleotides: TGTGCCAGTAGTCAAACAGGGGGACGGGAAAAACTGTTTTTT. The encoded protein is CASSQTGGREKLFF.